This TCR beta chain was captured in a study of cytomegalovirus exposure and HLA in healthy donors. General observations from the study: A previous analysis found most TCR beta V segments productive roughly 87% or roughly 30% of the time. TCR beta chain V- and J-gene trimming was linked, in a later analysis, to a missense variant in DCLRE1C.

Concerning this clone itself: Its antigen is not identified.

Vbeta (60) and Jbeta (13) primers were used in the PCR. TCRdb keeps only in-frame clones here, not all; method: immunoSEQ multiplex PCR. This repertoire includes more than 90,000 clones. Germline trimming cut 11 bases from V and 5 bases from J; bases unmatched to any gene: 13. The V gene's germline CDR1 is MDHEN and CDR2 SYDVKM. The CDR3 is 14 amino acids. The chain couples TRBV28 to TRBJ2-7, with TRBD2 identical over 9 bases. Sequenced material: PBMCs. The TCR comes from a man aged 40-50 years in good health and CMV-seropositive. The CDR3 DNA reads TGTGCCGGAAGCCTCAGCGGGAGGCGGGACGAGCAGTACTTC. Its translation: CAGSLSGRRDEQYF.